This T cell receptor beta chain was documented in a study of blood T cell repertoires in COVID-19. This CDR3 has 14 amino acids. Germline V lookup: CDR1 SGHVS, CDR2 FQNEAQ. V was cut by 3 bases and J by 7 bases, with 10 bases left in between. Assay: immunoSEQ multiplex PCR; the TCRdb copy retains only in-frame clones and omits some. The sample has 150,000 to 200,000 clones, around 85% seen once. Specimen: peripheral blood. The clonotype comes from a man in his 60s with COVID-19, enrolled during active disease. The gene calls are TRBV7-8 and TRBJ1-6, with D possibly matching TRBD1 (6 bases). CDR3 nucleotides: TGTGCCAGCAGCTTGGGGGCGAAAAATTCACCCCTCCACTTT. Translated, it gives CASSLGAKNSPLHF.